The clone carrying this TCR beta chain has a count of ten or more. TCRdb used MiXCR to reprocess the PCR reads, holding one entry per CDR3 protein. Of about 68,000 distinct CDR3 sequences in the sample, 15% to 20% were seen once. The sample originates from a study of molecular identifiers for immune sequencing clone quantification. Overall study: Replicates involved a five-way split of RNA from approximately 20,000 or 100,000 naive CD8 cells, with sequencing of four.

Germline values: CDR1 MDHEN, CDR2 SYDVKM. CDR3 size: 11 residues. Trimming took off 6 bases at V and 7 bases at J, with 9 bases between the two ends. The TCR originated in a human donor in good health. Some libraries in this study had Jurkat cell RNA spiked in. Material: naive CD8+ T cells from blood, with Jurkat cell RNA spiked in. Subset in this sample: FACS-sorted CD8+CD4-CCR7+CD45RA+ naive T cells. J is TRBJ1-2 and V is TRBV28, with D hard to call. The CDR3 spells CASRYGAGYTF. The CDR3 DNA reads as TGTGCCAGCAGATATGGAGCTGGCTACACCTTC.